This T cell receptor (beta chain) is from a study of control samples from healthy donors and cancer patients. This CDR3 has 14 residues. Germline V gene lookup returns CDR1 WSHSY and CDR2 SAAADI. Sequencing was performed with immunoSEQ multiplex PCR; in TCRdb, only in-frame clones are kept and a portion is missing. Of some 74,000 clones in the sample, about 94% were seen once. On this clone: A read error may produce the germline difference seen at one junction end.

This TCR was sampled from a woman aged 30 to 39 in good health. Sequencing was done on a sample of blood. The chain is built from TRBV10-2 and TRBJ2-1; D possibly corresponds to TRBD1 (6 bases). The CDR3 bases are TGCGCCAGCAGAGAGTCACAGGGCGGCAATGAGCAGTTCTTC. It translates to CASRESQGGNEQFF.